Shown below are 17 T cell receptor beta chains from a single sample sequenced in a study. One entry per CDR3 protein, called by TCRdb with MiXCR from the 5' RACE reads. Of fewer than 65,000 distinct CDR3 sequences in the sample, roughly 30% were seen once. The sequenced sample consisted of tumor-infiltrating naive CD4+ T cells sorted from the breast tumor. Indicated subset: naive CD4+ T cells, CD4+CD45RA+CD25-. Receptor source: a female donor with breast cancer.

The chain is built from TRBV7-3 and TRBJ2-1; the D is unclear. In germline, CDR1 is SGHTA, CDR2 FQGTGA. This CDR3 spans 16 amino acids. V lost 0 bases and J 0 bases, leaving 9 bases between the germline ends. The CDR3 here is CASSLTRDRSYNEQFF. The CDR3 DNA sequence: TGTGCCAGCAGCTTAACTAGGGATCGCTCCTACAATGAGCAGTTCTTC.

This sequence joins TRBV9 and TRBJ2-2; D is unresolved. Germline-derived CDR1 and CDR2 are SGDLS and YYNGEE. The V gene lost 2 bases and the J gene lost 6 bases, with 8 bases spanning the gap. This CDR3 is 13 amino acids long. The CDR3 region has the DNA TGTGCCAGCAGCGTTGAGTGGGCCGGGGAGCTGTTTTTT. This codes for CASSVEWAGELFF. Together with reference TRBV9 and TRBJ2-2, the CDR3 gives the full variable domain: DSGVTQTPKHLITATGQRVTLRCSPRSGDLSVYWYQQSLDQGLQFLIQYYNGEERAKGNILERFSAQQFPDLHSELNLSSLELGDSALYFCASSVEWAGELFFGEGSRLTVL.

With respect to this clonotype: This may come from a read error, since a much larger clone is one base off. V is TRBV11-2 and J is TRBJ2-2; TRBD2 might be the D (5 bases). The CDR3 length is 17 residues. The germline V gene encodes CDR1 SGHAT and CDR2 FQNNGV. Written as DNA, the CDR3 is TGTGCCAGCAGCTTAATAGGTGGCTTCGCGAACACCGGGGAGCCGTTTTTT. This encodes CASSLIGGFANTGEPFF. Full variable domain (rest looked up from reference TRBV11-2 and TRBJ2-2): EAGVAQSPRYKIIEKRQSVAFWCNPISGHATLYWYQQILGQGPKLLIQFQNNGVVDDSQLPKDRFSAERLKGVDSTLKIQPAKLEDSAVYLCASSLIGGFANTGEPFFGEGSRLTVL.

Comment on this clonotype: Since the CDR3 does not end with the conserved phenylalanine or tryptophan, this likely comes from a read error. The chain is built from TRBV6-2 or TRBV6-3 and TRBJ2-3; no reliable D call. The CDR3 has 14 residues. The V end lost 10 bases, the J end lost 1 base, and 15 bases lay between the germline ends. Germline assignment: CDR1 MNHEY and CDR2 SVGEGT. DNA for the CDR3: TGTGCCACCACCGACCTTTCGGGCACAGATACGCAGTATTAT. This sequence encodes CATTDLSGTDTQYY.

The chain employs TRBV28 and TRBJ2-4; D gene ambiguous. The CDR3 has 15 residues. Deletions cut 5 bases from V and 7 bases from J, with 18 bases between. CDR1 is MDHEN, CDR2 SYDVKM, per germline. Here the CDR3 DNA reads TGTGCCAGCAGTACCCTCAAAGGGCGTTGGAACATTCAGTACTTC. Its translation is CASSTLKGRWNIQYF. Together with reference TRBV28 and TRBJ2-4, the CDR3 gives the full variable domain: DVKVTQSSRYLVKRTGEKVFLECVQDMDHENMFWYRQDPGLGLRLIYFSYDVKMKEKGDIPEGYSVSREKKERFSLILESASTNQTSMYLCASSTLKGRWNIQYFGAGTRLSVL.

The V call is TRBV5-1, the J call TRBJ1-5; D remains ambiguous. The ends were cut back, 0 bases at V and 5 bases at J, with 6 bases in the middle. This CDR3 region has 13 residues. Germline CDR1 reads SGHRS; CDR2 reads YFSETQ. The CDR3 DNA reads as TGCGCCAGCAGCTTGGACGGAGATCAGCCCCAGCATTTT. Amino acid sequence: CASSLDGDQPQHF.

The CDR3, as DNA: TGTGCCAGCAGCTTCAGGAATACCGGGGAGCTGTTTTTT. Protein product: CASSFRNTGELFF. The J gene is TRBJ2-2, the V gene TRBV7-9; D gene unclear. This CDR3 comprises 13 residues. V was shortened by 3 bases and J by 5 bases, with 7 bases between the two germline ends. Germline loops: CDR1 SEHNR, CDR2 FQNEAQ (reference sequence).

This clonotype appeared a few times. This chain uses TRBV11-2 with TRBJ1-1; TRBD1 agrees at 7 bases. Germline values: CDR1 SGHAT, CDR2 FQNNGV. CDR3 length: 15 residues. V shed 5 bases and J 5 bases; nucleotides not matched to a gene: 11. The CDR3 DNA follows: TGTGCCAGCAGCGTCGACAGGGCTCTAAGAACTGAAGCTTTCTTT. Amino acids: CASSVDRALRTEAFF.

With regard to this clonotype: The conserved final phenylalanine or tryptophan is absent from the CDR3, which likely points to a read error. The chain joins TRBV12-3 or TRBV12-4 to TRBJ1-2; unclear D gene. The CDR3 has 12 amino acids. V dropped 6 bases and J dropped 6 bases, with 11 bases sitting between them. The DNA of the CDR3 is TGTGCCAGCAGCCTTGGACCCCATGGCTACACCGTC. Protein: CASSLGPHGYTV.

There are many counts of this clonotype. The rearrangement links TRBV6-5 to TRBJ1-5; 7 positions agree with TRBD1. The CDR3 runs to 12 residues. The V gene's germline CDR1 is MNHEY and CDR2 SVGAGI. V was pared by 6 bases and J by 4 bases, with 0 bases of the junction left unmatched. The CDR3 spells CASRQGNQPQHF. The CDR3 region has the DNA TGTGCCAGCAGACAGGGGAATCAGCCCCAGCATTTT.

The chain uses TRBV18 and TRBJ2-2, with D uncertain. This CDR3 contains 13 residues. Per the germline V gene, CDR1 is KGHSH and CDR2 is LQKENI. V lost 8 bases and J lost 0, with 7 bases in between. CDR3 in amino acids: CASQTANTGELFF. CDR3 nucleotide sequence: TGTGCCAGCCAAACAGCGAACACCGGGGAGCTGTTTTTT.

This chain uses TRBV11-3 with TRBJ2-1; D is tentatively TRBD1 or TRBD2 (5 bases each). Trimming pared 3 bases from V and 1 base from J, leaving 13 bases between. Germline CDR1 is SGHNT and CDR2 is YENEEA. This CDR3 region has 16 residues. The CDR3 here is CASSLDTSTSYNEQFF. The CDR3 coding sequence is TGTGCCAGCAGCTTGGACACTAGTACGTCCTACAATGAGCAGTTCTTC. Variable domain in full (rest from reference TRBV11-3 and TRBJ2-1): EAGVVQSPRYKIIEKKQPVAFWCNPISGHNTLYWYLQNLGQGPELLIRYENEEAVDDSQLPKDRFSAERLKGVDSTLKIQPAELGDSAVYLCASSLDTSTSYNEQFFGPGTRLTVL.

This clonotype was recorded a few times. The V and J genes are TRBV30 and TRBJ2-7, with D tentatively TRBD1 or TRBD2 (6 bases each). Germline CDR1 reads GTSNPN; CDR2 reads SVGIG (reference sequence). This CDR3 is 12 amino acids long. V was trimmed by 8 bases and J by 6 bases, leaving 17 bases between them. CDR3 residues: CALDRGGLEQYF. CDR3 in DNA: TGTGCCCTAGATCGAGGGGGGCTCGAGCAGTACTTC.

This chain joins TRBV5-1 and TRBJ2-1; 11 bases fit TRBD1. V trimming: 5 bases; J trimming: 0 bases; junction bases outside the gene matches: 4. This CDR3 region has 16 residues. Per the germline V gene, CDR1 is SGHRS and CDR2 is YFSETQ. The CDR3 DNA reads TGCGCCAGCAGACCCGGGACAGGGGGCTCCTACAATGAGCAGTTCTTC. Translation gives CASRPGTGGSYNEQFF.

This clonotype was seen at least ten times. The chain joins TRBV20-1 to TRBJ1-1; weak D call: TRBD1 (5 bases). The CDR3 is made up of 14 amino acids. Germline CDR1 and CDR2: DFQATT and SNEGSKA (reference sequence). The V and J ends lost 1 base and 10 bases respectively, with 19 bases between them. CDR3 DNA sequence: TGCAGTGCTAGAGGGGGGTCGAATAGTTTAGGAGCTTTCTTT. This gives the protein CSARGGSNSLGAFF.

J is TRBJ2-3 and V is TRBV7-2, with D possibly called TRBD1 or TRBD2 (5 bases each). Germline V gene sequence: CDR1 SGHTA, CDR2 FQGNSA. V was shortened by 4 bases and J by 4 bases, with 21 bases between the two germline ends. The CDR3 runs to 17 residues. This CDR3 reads CASSSHSGTSLSDTQYF. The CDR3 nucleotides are TGTGCCAGCAGCTCCCACTCCGGGACCAGTCTTTCAGATACGCAGTATTTT.

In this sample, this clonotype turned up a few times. CDR3 sequence (DNA): TGCGCCAGCAGCCCCCGCCCGGGACCTTCGGCCTATGGCTACACCTTC. Its protein is CASSPRPGPSAYGYTF. The chain recombines TRBV5-1 with TRBJ1-2; maybe TRBD1 (5 bases). V shed 4 bases and J shed 4 bases, with 20 bases lying between them. The CDR3 is 16 residues long. CDR1 is SGHRS and CDR2 is YFSETQ in the germline V gene.